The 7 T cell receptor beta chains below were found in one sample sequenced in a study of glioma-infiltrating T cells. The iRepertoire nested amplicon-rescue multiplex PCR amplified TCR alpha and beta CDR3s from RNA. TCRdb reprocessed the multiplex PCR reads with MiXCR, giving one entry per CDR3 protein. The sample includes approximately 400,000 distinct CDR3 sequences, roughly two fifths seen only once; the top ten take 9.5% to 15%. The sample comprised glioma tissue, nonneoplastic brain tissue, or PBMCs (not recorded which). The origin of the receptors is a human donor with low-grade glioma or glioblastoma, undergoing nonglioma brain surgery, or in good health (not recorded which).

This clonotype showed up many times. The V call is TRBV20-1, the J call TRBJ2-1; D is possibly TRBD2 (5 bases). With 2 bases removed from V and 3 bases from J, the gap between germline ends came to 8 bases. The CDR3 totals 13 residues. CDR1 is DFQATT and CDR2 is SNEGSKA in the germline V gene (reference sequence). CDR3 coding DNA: TGCAGTGCTAGATCCGGGGTCTACAATGAGCAGTTCTTC. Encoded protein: CSARSGVYNEQFF.

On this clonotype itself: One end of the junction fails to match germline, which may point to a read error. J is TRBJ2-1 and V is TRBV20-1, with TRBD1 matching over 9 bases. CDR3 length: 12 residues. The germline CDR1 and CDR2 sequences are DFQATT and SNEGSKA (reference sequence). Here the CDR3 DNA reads TGTAGTGCTAGGACAGGGGACAATGAGCAGTTCTTC. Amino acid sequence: CSARTGDNEQFF.

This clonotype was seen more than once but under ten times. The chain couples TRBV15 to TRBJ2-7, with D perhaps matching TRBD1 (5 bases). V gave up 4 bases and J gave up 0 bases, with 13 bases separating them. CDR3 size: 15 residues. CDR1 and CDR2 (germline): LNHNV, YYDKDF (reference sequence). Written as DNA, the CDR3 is TGTGCCACCAGCAAGTACAAGGGGATCTCCTACGAGCAGTACTTC. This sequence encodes CATSKYKGISYEQYF. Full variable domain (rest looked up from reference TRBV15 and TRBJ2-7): DAMVIQNPRYQVTQFGKPVTLSCSQTLNHNVMYWYQQKSSQAPKLLFHYYDKDFNNEADTPDNFQSRRPNTSFCFLDIRSPGLGDTAMYLCATSKYKGISYEQYFGPGTRLTVT.

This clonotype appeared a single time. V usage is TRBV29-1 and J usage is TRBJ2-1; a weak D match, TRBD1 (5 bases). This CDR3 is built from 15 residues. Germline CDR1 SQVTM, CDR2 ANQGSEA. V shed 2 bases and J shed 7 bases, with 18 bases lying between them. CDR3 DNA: TGCAGCGTTGAATCGACCGACAGTCTGAATAATGAGCAGTTCTTC. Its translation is CSVESTDSLNNEQFF.

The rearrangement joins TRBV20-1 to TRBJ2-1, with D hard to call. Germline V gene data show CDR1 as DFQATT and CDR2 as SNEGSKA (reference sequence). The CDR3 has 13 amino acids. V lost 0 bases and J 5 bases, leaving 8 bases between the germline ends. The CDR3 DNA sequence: TGCAGTGCTAGAGACCTGATCAACAATGAGCAGTTCTTC. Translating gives CSARDLINNEQFF.

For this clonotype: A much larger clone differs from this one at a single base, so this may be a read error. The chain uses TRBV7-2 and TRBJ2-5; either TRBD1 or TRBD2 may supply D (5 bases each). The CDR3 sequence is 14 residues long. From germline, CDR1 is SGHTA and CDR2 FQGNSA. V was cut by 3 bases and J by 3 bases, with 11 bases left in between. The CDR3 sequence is CASSFSRGEETQYF. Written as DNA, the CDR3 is TGTGCCAGCAGCTTTTCCAGAGGGGAAGAGACCCAGTACTTC.

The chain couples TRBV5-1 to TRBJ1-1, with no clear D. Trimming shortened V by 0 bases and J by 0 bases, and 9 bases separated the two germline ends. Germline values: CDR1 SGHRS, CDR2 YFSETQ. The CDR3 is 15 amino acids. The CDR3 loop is CASSLVRSLNTEAFF. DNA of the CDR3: TGCGCCAGCAGCTTGGTCCGGTCGTTGAACACTGAAGCTTTCTTT.